The 9 T cell receptor beta chains listed next were all sequenced from one sample in a study of shared clonotypes between healthy human individuals. Sequencing used immunoSEQ multiplex PCR; TCRdb keeps in-frame clones, though not all of them. The table records some 1,900,000 clones, roughly 95% of them present only once. Only CD45RO-negative cells positively selected for CCR7 counted as naive CD8 cells, so terminally differentiated effector memory CD45RA+ cells were excluded. Sequences were obtained from naive CD8+ T cells sorted from blood. All receptors derive from a man aged 18 to 29 in good health.

The rearrangement joins TRBV7-3 to TRBJ2-3; 8 bases align to TRBD2. Germline trimming cut 1 base from V and 0 bases from J; bases unmatched to any gene: 12. There are 19 residues in the CDR3. In germline, CDR1 is SGHTA, CDR2 FQGTGA. The CDR3 loop reads CASSLNGGGTSYSTDTQYF. The CDR3, as DNA: TGTGCCAGCAGCTTAAATGGCGGGGGGACATCATATAGCACAGATACGCAGTATTTT. The variable domain in full, completed from reference TRBV7-3 and TRBJ2-3, reads GAGVSQTPSNKVTEKGKYVELRCDPISGHTALYWYRQSLGQGPEFLIYFQGTGAADDSGLPNDRFFAVRPEGSVSTLKIQRTERGDSAVYLCASSLNGGGTSYSTDTQYFGPGTRLTVL.

A remark on this clone: The same CDR3 can be traced to other DNA sequences in this sample. The gene calls are TRBV5-4 and TRBJ2-5; 10 bases map to TRBD2. The CDR3 consists of 15 residues. V lost 0 bases, J lost 5 bases, and 4 bases stayed unmatched. In germline, CDR1 is SGHNT, CDR2 YYREEE (reference sequence). CDR3 sequence: CASSLAAGGPETQYF. DNA of the CDR3: TGTGCCAGCAGCTTGGCAGCGGGGGGGCCGGAGACCCAGTACTTC.

The chain joins TRBV28 to TRBJ2-7; D perhaps matches TRBD2 (6 bases). Trimming took 7 bases from V and 0 from J, leaving 19 bases between them. Germline CDR1 and CDR2: MDHEN and SYDVKM. The CDR3 has 16 residues. CDR3 sequence: CASILPLGGGSYEQYF. CDR3 in DNA: TGTGCCAGCATCCTCCCCCTCGGGGGAGGCTCCTACGAGCAGTACTTC.

The chain has TRBV28 and TRBJ1-6, with 8 bases that match TRBD1. This CDR3 is built from 15 residues. Germline CDR1 MDHEN, CDR2 SYDVKM. The V segment lost 3 bases and the J segment 4 bases; nucleotides outside the gene matches: 2. This CDR3 is CASSLDRDYNSPLHF. As DNA, the CDR3 is TGTGCCAGCAGTTTGGACAGGGATTATAATTCACCCCTCCACTTT.

The gene calls are TRBV5-4 and TRBJ1-2; TRBD1 matches at 7 bases. J was trimmed by 4 bases and V by 0 bases; bases with no gene match: 6. The germline CDR1 and CDR2 sequences are SGHNT and YYREEE (reference sequence). The CDR3 has 15 residues. CDR3 loop: CASSLDPRGSYGYTF. CDR3 in DNA: TGTGCCAGCAGCTTGGATCCCAGGGGGAGCTATGGCTACACCTTC.

CDR3 coding DNA: TGTGCCAGCAGCCCTGCTAGCGGCTCCCCCTACGAGCAGTACTTC. Its translation is CASSPASGSPYEQYF. The rearrangement links TRBV5-8 to TRBJ2-7, with 7 nucleotides matching TRBD2. This CDR3 is 15 amino acids long. The J segment lost 2 bases and the V segment lost 4 bases, leaving 9 bases of the junction unmatched. Germline V gene sequence: CDR1 SGHTS, CDR2 YDEGEE. The complete variable domain, with remaining parts taken from reference TRBV5-8 and TRBJ2-7, reads EAGVTQSPTHLIKTRGQQATLRCSPISGHTSVYWYQQALGLGLQFLLWYDEGEERNRGNFPPRFSGRQFPNYSSELNVNALELEDSALYLCASSPASGSPYEQYFGPGTRLTVT.

CDR3 sequence (DNA): TGTGCCAGCAGCTCACGGGAGTCGAAGCAGTTCTTC. Protein: CASSSRESKQFF. This chain links TRBV7-9 with TRBJ2-1; a possible D gene is TRBD2 (6 bases). Germline CDR1 SEHNR, CDR2 FQNEAQ (reference sequence). This CDR3 has 12 residues. V lost 4 bases and J 11 bases, leaving 12 bases between the germline ends.

CDR3 coding DNA: TGTGCCAGCAGCCCAGGGGCCACAGGGAGTGAAGCGGAGACCCAGTACTTC. It translates to CASSPGATGSEAETQYF. V gene TRBV11-2 combines with J gene TRBJ2-5, with TRBD1 as a possible D gene (6 bases). The CDR3 is made up of 17 amino acids. The germline V and J ends were trimmed by 5 bases and 5 bases, with 24 bases remaining between them. Germline V gene lookup returns CDR1 SGHAT and CDR2 FQNNGV.

The chain is built from TRBV27 and TRBJ2-7, with D unclear. CDR3 size: 14 residues. Germline lookup yields CDR1 MNHEY and CDR2 SMNVEV (reference sequence). Trimming cost V 3 bases and J 4 bases, with 13 bases left between them. The DNA for the CDR3 is TGTGCCAGCAGTTTGTCAGGACCCCATTACGAGCAGTACTTC. This translates into CASSLSGPHYEQYF.